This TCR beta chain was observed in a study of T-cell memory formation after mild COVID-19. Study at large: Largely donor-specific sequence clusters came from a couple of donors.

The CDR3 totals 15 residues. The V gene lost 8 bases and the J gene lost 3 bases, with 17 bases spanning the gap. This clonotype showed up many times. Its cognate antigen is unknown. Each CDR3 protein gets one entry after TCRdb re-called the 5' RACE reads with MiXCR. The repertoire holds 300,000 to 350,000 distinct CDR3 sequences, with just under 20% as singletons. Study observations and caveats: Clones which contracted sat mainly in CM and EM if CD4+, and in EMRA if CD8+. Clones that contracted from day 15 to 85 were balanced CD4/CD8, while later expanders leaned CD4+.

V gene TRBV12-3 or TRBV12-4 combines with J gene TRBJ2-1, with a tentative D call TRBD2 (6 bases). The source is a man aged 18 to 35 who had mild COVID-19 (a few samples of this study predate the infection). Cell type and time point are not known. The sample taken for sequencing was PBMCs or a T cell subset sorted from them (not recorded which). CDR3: CASVLGRRGYNEQFF. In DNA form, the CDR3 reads TGTGCCAGCGTCCTCGGTCGGCGGGGCTACAATGAGCAGTTCTTC.